This entry lists 29 T cell receptor beta chains sequenced from one sample in a study of cytomegalovirus exposure and HLA in healthy donors. PCR amplification relied on 60 Vbeta primers (plus 13 Jbeta primers). Clones were read by immunoSEQ multiplex PCR, and TCRdb kept only the in-frame ones, dropping some. The sample lists about 52,000 clones, 45% to 70% occurring once. Sequencing used PBMCs. The receptors derive from a human donor in good health.

This clone has a handful of counts. This chain connects TRBV6-5 to TRBJ1-2; possibly TRBD1 for D (5 bases). This CDR3 has 13 amino acids. Looked up from germline, CDR1 is MNHEY and CDR2 is SVGAGI. V was clipped by 5 bases and J by 6 bases, with 13 bases between them. The chain's CDR3 is CASSPGTTNGYTF. The CDR3 DNA reads as TGTGCCAGCAGTCCCGGGACTACGAATGGCTACACCTTC.

The gene calls are TRBV30 and TRBJ1-2; 7 bases are a match to TRBD1. Germline CDR1 and CDR2: GTSNPN and SVGIG (reference sequence). V lost 0 bases and J lost 4; bases outside the gene matches: 5. The CDR3 has 14 residues. CDR3 residues: CAWSVLSGGYGYTF. In DNA, the CDR3 is TGTGCCTGGAGTGTACTCTCAGGGGGCTATGGCTACACCTTC.

This clone was found once. The chain is built from TRBV5-1 and TRBJ1-2; D uncertain. The CDR3 is 12 amino acids. V lost 2 bases to trimming and J lost 2 bases, with 4 bases between them. Per the germline V gene, CDR1 is SGHRS and CDR2 is YFSETQ. This CDR3 reads CASSLQNYGYTF. The CDR3 nucleotides are TGCGCCAGCAGCTTACAGAACTATGGCTACACCTTC.

The genes are TRBV4-3 and TRBJ1-5, with TRBD1 matching over 9 bases. Trimming took 4 bases from V and 9 from J; bases not matched to a gene: 7. Looked up from germline, CDR1 is LGHNA and CDR2 is YSLEER. The CDR3 has 14 residues. Here the CDR3 reads CASSPGQGTWPQHF. The DNA for the CDR3 is TGCGCCAGCAGCCCCGGACAGGGGACGTGGCCCCAGCATTTT.

The genes are TRBV5-5 and TRBJ1-1; TRBD1 matches 10 bases. Per the germline V gene, CDR1 is SGHKS and CDR2 is YYEKEE (reference sequence). V was pared by 3 bases and J by 6 bases, with 8 bases of the junction left unmatched. The CDR3 has 15 amino acids. CDR3 protein: CASSSHFDRGPEAFF. CDR3 coding DNA: TGTGCCAGCAGCTCTCATTTCGACAGGGGGCCTGAAGCTTTCTTT. Combining the CDR3 with reference TRBV5-5 and TRBJ1-1 gives the whole variable domain DAGVTQSPTHLIKTRGQQVTLRCSPISGHKSVSWYQQVLGQGPQFIFQYYEKEERGRGNFPDRFSARQFPNYSSELNVNALLLGDSALYLCASSSHFDRGPEAFFGQGTRLTVV.

This sequence joins TRBV19 and TRBJ1-1, with 7 bases that match TRBD1. Trimming removed 6 bases from V and 11 bases from J; junction bases left unmatched: 12. Germline V gene sequence: CDR1 LNHDA, CDR2 SQIVND (reference sequence). The CDR3 runs to 13 residues. DNA for the CDR3: TGTGCCAGTAGCCCCGGACAGGCAGACCTGGCTTTCTTT. This translates into CASSPGQADLAFF.

This clone was seen a handful of times. The rearrangement uses TRBV2 and TRBJ2-7; 10 bases are shared with TRBD2. J lost 1 base, V lost 7 bases, and 4 bases had no gene match. This CDR3 is built from 14 residues. Germline CDR1 is SNHLY and CDR2 is FYNNEI. The CDR3 DNA reads TGTGCCAGCATACGTAGCGGGGGGTCCTACGAGCAGTACTTC. Encoded protein: CASIRSGGSYEQYF. The full variable domain, its missing parts supplied by reference TRBV2 and TRBJ2-7, is EPEVTQTPSHQVTQMGQEVILRCVPISNHLYFYWYRQILGQKVEFLVSFYNNEISEKSEIFDDQFSVERPDGSNFTLKIRSTKLEDSAMYFCASIRSGGSYEQYFGPGTRLTVT.

This clone was found a few times. The chain links TRBV15 to TRBJ1-4; 7 nucleotides match TRBD1. The CDR3 runs 16 residues. Germline assignment: CDR1 LNHNV and CDR2 YYDKDF (reference sequence). The V segment lost 4 bases and the J segment 1 base; nucleotides outside the gene matches: 6. The CDR3 sequence: CATSNRRDRTNEKLFF. CDR3 coding DNA: TGTGCCACCAGCAACCGTCGGGACAGAACTAATGAAAAACTGTTTTTT.

V usage is TRBV30 and J usage is TRBJ1-1; D is perhaps TRBD1 (5 bases). Trimming shortened V by 5 bases and J by 5 bases, and 15 bases separated the two germline ends. The CDR3 has 13 amino acids. Germline V gene lookup returns CDR1 GTSNPN and CDR2 SVGIG (reference sequence). CDR3 DNA: TGTGCCTGGGCCCTCAGGGTAGATACTGAAGCTTTCTTT. This encodes CAWALRVDTEAFF.

This clone turned up a few times. The chain links TRBV11-2 to TRBJ1-1; D not resolved. The ends were cut back, 3 bases at V and 7 bases at J, with 9 bases in the middle. The CDR3 is 12 amino acids. CDR1 is SGHAT, CDR2 FQNNGV, per germline. This chain's CDR3 is CASSFAGLEAFF. The CDR3 coding sequence is TGTGCCAGCAGCTTTGCCGGTCTTGAAGCTTTCTTT.

The gene calls are TRBV6-6 and TRBJ2-1; 7 nucleotides line up with TRBD2. The CDR3 consists of 12 residues. Trimming cost V 10 bases and J 8 bases; bases outside gene matches: 8. Germline V gives CDR1 MNHNY, CDR2 SVGAGI (reference sequence). CDR3 loop: CATSLTSYEQFF. The CDR3 nucleotides are TGTGCCACGAGCCTGACTAGCTATGAGCAGTTCTTC.

This clone was seen a handful of times. The chain couples TRBV14 to TRBJ1-2; 9 bases align to TRBD1. Per germline, CDR1 SGHDN and CDR2 FVKESK. V lost 2 bases to trimming and J lost 11 bases; unmatched junction nucleotides: 15. The CDR3 sequence is 16 residues long. DNA of the CDR3: TGTGCCAGCAGCCAATACTGGGACAGGGAAGTTAGAGGTTACACCTTC. Translating gives CASSQYWDREVRGYTF.

The chain combines TRBV12-5 with TRBJ2-1, with D hard to call. The V gene lost 0 bases and the J gene lost 4 bases, with 7 bases spanning the gap. Germline CDR1 LGHNT, CDR2 FRNRAP. The CDR3 loop spans 14 amino acids. The CDR3: CASGLVNSYNEQFF. Written as DNA, the CDR3 is TGTGCTAGTGGTTTGGTAAACAGTTACAATGAGCAGTTCTTC.

The count of this clone is one. The V and J genes are TRBV30 and TRBJ1-2; D not certain. V was shortened by 1 base and J by 7 bases, with 7 bases between the two germline ends. CDR3 length equals 11 residues. Germline CDR1 reads GTSNPN; CDR2 reads SVGIG (reference sequence). The CDR3 sequence is CAWSGVCGYTF. CDR3 DNA: TGTGCCTGGAGTGGCGTTTGTGGCTACACCTTC.

This clone turned up a few times. The rearrangement joins TRBV4-3 to TRBJ2-7, with 11 bases matching TRBD2. Germline V CDR1 and CDR2: LGHNA, YSLEER. The V gene end was trimmed by 0 bases and the J gene end by 6 bases; junction bases not matched to a gene: 7. The CDR3 loop spans 16 amino acids. CDR3 protein: CASSQDSTSGGFEQYF. The CDR3 bases are TGCGCCAGCAGCCAAGATAGCACTAGCGGGGGATTCGAGCAGTACTTC.

This chain uses TRBV4-2 with TRBJ2-7; 7 bases match TRBD1. CDR3 length: 14 residues. CDR1 is LGHNA, CDR2 YNFKEQ, per germline. After removal of 4 bases from V and 0 bases from J, the junction contained 3 bases not matched to a gene. The DNA of the CDR3 is TGTGCCAGCAGCCGCGGACAGGTCTCCTACGAGCAGTACTTC. It encodes CASSRGQVSYEQYF.

The chain combines TRBV29-1 with TRBJ2-2, with 7 bases matching TRBD1. Germline trimming cut 1 base from V and 3 bases from J; bases unmatched to any gene: 2. The CDR3 is 14 residues long. In germline, CDR1 is SQVTM, CDR2 ANQGSEA. The CDR3: CSVEGQGYTGELFF. The CDR3 DNA reads as TGCAGCGTTGAAGGACAGGGTTACACCGGGGAGCTGTTTTTT.

The V call is TRBV6-5, the J call TRBJ2-7, with 7 nucleotides matching TRBD1. V lost 6 bases, J lost 2 bases, and 10 bases stayed unmatched. This CDR3 has 15 amino acids. Germline values: CDR1 MNHEY, CDR2 SVGAGI. CDR3 in amino acids: CASRKSGTVTYEQYF. CDR3 nucleotide sequence: TGTGCCAGCAGAAAATCCGGGACAGTGACCTACGAGCAGTACTTC.

This clone was seen only a few times. The chain couples TRBV5-1 to TRBJ1-1, with D tentatively TRBD1 (5 bases). Between the trimmed V and J ends, which lost 4 bases and 1 base, there was a span of 14 bases. Per germline, CDR1 SGHRS and CDR2 YFSETQ. The CDR3 contains 15 residues. The CDR3 sequence: CASSVWDGGNTEAFF. The CDR3 DNA sequence: TGCGCCAGCAGCGTGTGGGACGGGGGGAACACTGAAGCTTTCTTT.

This chain joins TRBV7-3 and TRBJ2-2, with TRBD2 matching 8 bases. The germline CDR1 and CDR2 sequences are SGHTA and FQGTGA. This CDR3 is built from 16 residues. J was trimmed by 1 base and V by 1 base; bases with no gene match: 2. CDR3 loop: CASSLMAGGNTGELFF. The CDR3 DNA follows: TGTGCCAGCAGCTTAATGGCGGGGGGGAACACCGGGGAGCTGTTTTTT.

The chain couples TRBV6-5 to TRBJ1-2; D unclear. This CDR3 region has 15 residues. Germline assignment: CDR1 MNHEY and CDR2 SVGAGI. Deletions cut 0 bases from V and 2 bases from J, with 10 bases between. The CDR3 sequence: CASSYSDGLNYGYTF. DNA for the CDR3: TGTGCCAGCAGTTACTCGGATGGGCTGAACTATGGCTACACCTTC.

This chain joins TRBV5-4 and TRBJ2-5; the match to TRBD1 covers 7 bases. The DNA end is a closer match to TRBJ2-7, so the J assignment may be wrong. Germline V lookup: CDR1 SGHNT, CDR2 YYREEE (reference sequence). The CDR3 length is 16 residues. The CDR3 coding sequence is TGTGCCAGCAGCCGAAGTGCCGGGACAGACAAATACGAGCAGTACTTC. Translating gives CASSRSAGTDKYEQYF.

The rearrangement uses TRBV14 and TRBJ1-2, with D tentatively TRBD1 (6 bases). Germline loops: CDR1 SGHDN, CDR2 FVKESK. The CDR3 has 14 residues. V gave up 0 bases and J gave up 4 bases, with 9 bases separating them. CDR3 sequence reads: CASSQEQGTYGYTF. CDR3 in DNA: TGTGCCAGCAGCCAAGAACAGGGAACCTATGGCTACACCTTC.

V and J are TRBV19 and TRBJ2-3; 8 bases line up with TRBD1. The CDR3 spans 15 residues. V trimming: 4 bases; J trimming: 1 base; junction bases outside the gene matches: 4. Germline values: CDR1 LNHDA, CDR2 SQIVND (reference sequence). The CDR3 nucleotides read TGTGCCAGTAGTAGCAGGGGGCCGGGCACAGATACGCAGTATTTT. Its translation is CASSSRGPGTDTQYF.

The sample holds a few counts of this clone. The rearrangement links TRBV5-8 to TRBJ1-1; 7 bases align to TRBD1. This CDR3 comprises 14 residues. V gave up 3 bases and J gave up 0 bases; unmatched junction bases: 2. Germline CDR1 SGHTS, CDR2 YDEGEE. The CDR3 protein is CASSWDRMNTEAFF. Written as DNA, the CDR3 is TGTGCCAGCAGCTGGGACAGAATGAACACTGAAGCTTTCTTT.

J is TRBJ2-5 and V is TRBV7-2; the match to TRBD2 covers 9 bases. Trimming at V came to 4 bases and at J to 5 bases, leaving 8 bases not matched to a gene. CDR1 and CDR2 from the germline V gene are SGHTA and FQGNSA. The CDR3 has 15 amino acids. CDR3 coding DNA: TGTGCCAGCAGCTCCTTCCCTAGCGGGGTGGAGACCCAGTACTTC. Protein: CASSSFPSGVETQYF.

V usage is TRBV2 and J usage is TRBJ1-1; the D gene is possibly TRBD1 (5 bases). CDR3 length: 13 residues. Trimming pared 4 bases from V and 5 bases from J, leaving 11 bases between. Germline assignment: CDR1 SNHLY and CDR2 FYNNEI. CDR3 nucleotide sequence: TGTGCCAGCAGTGTCGGGGGGGTGACTGAAGCTTTCTTT. This sequence encodes CASSVGGVTEAFF.

The V call is TRBV6-1, the J call TRBJ2-1, with TRBD1 matching over 9 bases. The CDR3 is 16 residues long. The ends lost 3 bases at V and 2 bases at J; junction bases unmatched: 5. CDR1 MNHNS and CDR2 SASEGT come from the germline V gene. The CDR3 DNA follows: TGTGCCAGCAGTGACCACAGGGGGCCGACCTACAATGAGCAGTTCTTC. This encodes CASSDHRGPTYNEQFF.

The genes are TRBV12-5 and TRBJ1-1; D may be TRBD1 (5 bases). Between the trimmed V and J ends, which lost 1 base and 1 base, there was a span of 7 bases. The CDR3 totals 14 residues. Germline CDR1 is LGHNT and CDR2 is FRNRAP. CDR3: CASGLGQKNTEAFF. CDR3 bases: TGTGCTAGTGGTTTGGGACAGAAGAACACTGAAGCTTTCTTT.